The T cell receptor (beta chain) described here comes from a study of T-cell memory formation after mild COVID-19. The overall study: TCR clusters mostly belonged to single donors. Overall study results and limits: Pre-infection memory contained some responding clones, which suggested that cross-reactive memory had joined. Clones contracting over day 15 to 85 were CD4/CD8 balanced, with later expanders leaning CD4+.

This CDR3 is 13 amino acids long. V dropped 0 bases and J dropped 4 bases, with 6 bases sitting between them. Per the germline V gene, CDR1 is ENHRY and CDR2 is SYGVKD. MiXCR, applied by TCRdb to the 5' RACE reads, yields one record per CDR3 protein. The sample includes 270,000 or so distinct CDR3 sequences, over 15% of them seen just once. A remark on this clonotype: Its antigen is undetermined.

The chain combines TRBV10-3 with TRBJ2-5; the D is unclear. The clonotype originates from a man younger than 35 who had mild COVID-19 (a few samples of this study predate the infection). Cell type and time point are not known. Sequenced: PBMCs or a T cell subset sorted from them (not recorded which). The CDR3 spells CAISESLTETQYF. CDR3 coding DNA: TGTGCCATCAGTGAGTCCTTAACAGAGACCCAGTACTTC.